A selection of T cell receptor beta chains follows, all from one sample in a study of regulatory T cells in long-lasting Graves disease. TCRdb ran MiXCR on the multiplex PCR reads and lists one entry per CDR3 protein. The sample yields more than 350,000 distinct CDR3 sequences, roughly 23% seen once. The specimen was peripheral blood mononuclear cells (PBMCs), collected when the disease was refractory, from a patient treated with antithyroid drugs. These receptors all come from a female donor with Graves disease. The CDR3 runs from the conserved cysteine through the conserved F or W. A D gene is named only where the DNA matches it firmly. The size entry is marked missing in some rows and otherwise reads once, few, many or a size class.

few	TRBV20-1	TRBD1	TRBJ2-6	TGCAGTGCGGGACGGCAGGGGGCATTAGGGGCCAACGTCCTGACTTTC	CSAGRQGALGANVLTF
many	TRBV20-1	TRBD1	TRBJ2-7	TGCAGTGCTGGGGGGGACAGGGGCTACGAGCAGTACTTC	CSAGGDRGYEQYF
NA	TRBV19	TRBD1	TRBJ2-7	TGTGCCAGTAGCACCAACACCGGGACAGGGTCCCCCTACGAGCAGTACTTC	CASSTNTGTGSPYEQYF
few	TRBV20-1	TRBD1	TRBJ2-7	TGCAGTGCTAGAGAAGCCGGGACAGGGGGCGAGCAGTACTTC	CSAREAGTGGEQYF
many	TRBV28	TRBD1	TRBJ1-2	TGTGCCAGCACTCACAGGGGAATTTCCTACTATGGCTACACCTTC	CASTHRGISYYGYTF
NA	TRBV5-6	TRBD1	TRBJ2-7	TGTGCCAGCAGCGCGGGACAGGGGTATTTTCAAGACGAGCAGTACTTC	CASSAGQGYFQDEQYF
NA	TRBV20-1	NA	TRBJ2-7	TGCAGTGCCGAAGACACTGACTACTACGAGCAGTACTTC	CSAEDTDYYEQYF
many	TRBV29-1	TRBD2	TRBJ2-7	TGCAGCGTTGAGGGGCCTAGCGGGAGTTTATACGAGCAGTACTTC	CSVEGPSGSLYEQYF
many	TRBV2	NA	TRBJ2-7	TGTGCCAGCAGCGATTCCCCTCCGCGAGAGCAGTACTTC	CASSDSPPREQYF
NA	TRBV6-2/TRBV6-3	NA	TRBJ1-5	TGTGCCAGCAGCTTGGCCCCGACTGCCCATCAGCCCCAGCATTTT	CASSLAPTAHQPQHF
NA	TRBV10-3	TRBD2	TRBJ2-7	TGTGCCATCAGTGAGTCAGGACTAGCGGGAGAGTATATCTCCTACGAGCAGTACTTC	CAISESGLAGEYISYEQYF
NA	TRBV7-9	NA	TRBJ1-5	TGTGCCAGCAGCTTAGACCCTGGGAGCAATCAGCCCCAGCATTTT	CASSLDPGSNQPQHF
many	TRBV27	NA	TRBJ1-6	TGTGCCAGCAGGGGTACACAGGGACAAGAGGCCCTCCACTTT	CASRGTQGQEALHF
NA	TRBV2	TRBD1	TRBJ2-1	TGTGCCAGCAGGAGACAGGGTTTGGACAATGAGCAGTTCTTC	CASRRQGLDNEQFF
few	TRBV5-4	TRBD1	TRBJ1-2	TGTGCCAGCAGCATGACAGGGGCGGACTATGGCTACACCTTC	CASSMTGADYGYTF
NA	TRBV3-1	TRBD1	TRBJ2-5	TGTGCCAGCAGCCAAGAATGGGACAGCCAAGAGACCCAGTACTTC	CASSQEWDSQETQYF
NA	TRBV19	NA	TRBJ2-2	TGTGCCAGTAGTATGGGGACCGGGGAGCTGTTTTTT	CASSMGTGELFF
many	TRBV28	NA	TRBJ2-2	TGTGCCAGCAGTTTCAGCCAGGCGAACACCGGGGAGCTGTTTTTT	CASSFSQANTGELFF
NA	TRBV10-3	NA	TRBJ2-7	TGTGCCATCAGTGAGGAAGCCCCCCACAGAGGGGAGCAGTACTTC	CAISEEAPHRGEQYF
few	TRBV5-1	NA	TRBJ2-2	TGCGCCAGCAGCCCTGATGGACAGCAGAACACCGGGGAGCTGTTTTTT	CASSPDGQQNTGELFF
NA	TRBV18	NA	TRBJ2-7	TGTGCCAGCTCACCACTGAGGACACAAACCTACGAGCAGTACTTC	CASSPLRTQTYEQYF
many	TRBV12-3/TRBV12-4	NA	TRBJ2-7	TGTGCCAGCAGTTTTTTACAGGGCGTAACGGATGGCTACGAGCAGTACTTC	CASSFLQGVTDGYEQYF
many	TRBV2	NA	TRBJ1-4	TGTGCCAGCAGTGAACCTCAGGACGGGGAAAAACTGTTTTTT	CASSEPQDGEKLFF
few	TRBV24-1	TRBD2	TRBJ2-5	TGTGCCATCGCTAGCGGCTCAGAGACCCAGTACTTC	CAIASGSETQYF
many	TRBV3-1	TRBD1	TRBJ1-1	TGTGCCAGCAGCCAGACAGGGATGAACACTGAAGCTTTCTTT	CASSQTGMNTEAFF
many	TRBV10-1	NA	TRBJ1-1	TGTGCCAGCAGTGAGTCAGTTAACACTGAAGCTTTCTTT	CASSESVNTEAFF
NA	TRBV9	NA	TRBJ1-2	TGTGCCAGCGGCGACCTCTATGGCTACACCTTC	CASGDLYGYTF
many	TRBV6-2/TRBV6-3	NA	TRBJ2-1	TGTGCCAGCAGTGAACGTCCAAAGAATAGCGGCGAGCAGTTCTTC	CASSERPKNSGEQFF
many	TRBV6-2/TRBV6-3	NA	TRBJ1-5	TGTGCCAGCAGTTACTCGAGAGGGAGCAATCAGCCCCAGCATTTT	CASSYSRGSNQPQHF
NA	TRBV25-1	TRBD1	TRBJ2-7	TGTGCCAGCAGCTATACAGGGGTCGACGAGCAGTACTTC	CASSYTGVDEQYF
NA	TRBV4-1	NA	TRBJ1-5	TGCGCCAGCAGCCAAGATGGAAATCAGCCCCAGCATTTT	CASSQDGNQPQHF
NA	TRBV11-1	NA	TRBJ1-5	TGTGCCAGCAGCTCCGGACCCTTTACACCCCAGCATTTT	CASSSGPFTPQHF
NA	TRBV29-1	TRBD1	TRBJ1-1	TGCAGCGTTGAGGGGACAGGGGGTTTAATGAACACTGAAGCTTTCTTT	CSVEGTGGLMNTEAFF
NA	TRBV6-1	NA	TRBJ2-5	TGTGCCAGCAGGGGACTGGGTACGGGAGAGCAGTACTTC	CASRGLGTGEQYF
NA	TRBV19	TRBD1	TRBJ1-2	TGTGCCACCACATCCGGGACAGGGTATGGCTACACCTTC	CATTSGTGYGYTF
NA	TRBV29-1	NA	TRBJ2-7	TGCAGCGTTGAAGCTGGGGGGACAGAGTACTTC	CSVEAGGTEYF
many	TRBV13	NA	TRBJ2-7	TGTGCCAGCAGTGCCCGTGGGTACGAGCAGTACTTC	CASSARGYEQYF